The source of this T cell receptor beta chain is a study of cytomegalovirus exposure and HLA in healthy donors. Broader study findings: The study dropped some indistinguishable V segments, TRBV6-2 and TRBV6-3 among them. Other equally common chains were less clonally expanded than HLA-associated TCR beta chains, a later analysis showed. Several top significant clusters appeared, in a later analysis, to be linked to common viral pathogens.

Remarks on this clone: Antigen specificity is unknown.

The CDR3 is 13 residues long. Germline CDR1 reads WNHNN; CDR2 reads SYGVQD (reference sequence). V was pared by 8 bases and J by 3 bases, with 13 bases between. The study ran its PCR with 60 Vbeta and 13 Jbeta primers. Some clones are missing from TCRdb's copy, which holds only in-frame ones; the method was immunoSEQ multiplex PCR. In the table there are about 140,000 clones, approximately 72% of which are singletons. This TCR was recovered from a woman in her fifties or sixties in good health and CMV-seronegative. The chain has TRBV10-1 and TRBJ2-5, with TRBD2 as a possible D gene (7 bases). Sequencing was carried out using PBMCs. The CDR3 DNA reads as TGCGCCAGCGTAGAGGGGGGGGAAGAGACCCAGTACTTC. Translating it yields CASVEGGEETQYF.